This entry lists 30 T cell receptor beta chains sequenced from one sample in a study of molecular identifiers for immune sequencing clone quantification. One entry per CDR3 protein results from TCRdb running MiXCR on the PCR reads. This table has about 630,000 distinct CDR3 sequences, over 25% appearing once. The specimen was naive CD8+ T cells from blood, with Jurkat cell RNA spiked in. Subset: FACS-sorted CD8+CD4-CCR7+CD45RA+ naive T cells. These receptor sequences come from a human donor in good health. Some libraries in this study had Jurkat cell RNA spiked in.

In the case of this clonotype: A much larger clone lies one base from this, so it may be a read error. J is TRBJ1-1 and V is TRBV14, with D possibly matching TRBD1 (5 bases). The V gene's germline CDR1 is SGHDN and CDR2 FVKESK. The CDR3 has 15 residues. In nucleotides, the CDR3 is TGTGCCAGCAGCCCAGAGGTAGGGGCTCGAGGTGAAGCTCTCTTT. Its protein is CASSPEVGARGEALF. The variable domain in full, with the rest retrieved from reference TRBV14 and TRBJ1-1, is EAGVTQFPSHSVIEKGQTVTLRCDPISGHDNLYWYRRVMGKEIKFLLHFVKESKQDESGMPNNRFLAERTGGTYSTLKVQPAELEDSGVYFCASSPEVGARGEALFGQGTRLTVV.

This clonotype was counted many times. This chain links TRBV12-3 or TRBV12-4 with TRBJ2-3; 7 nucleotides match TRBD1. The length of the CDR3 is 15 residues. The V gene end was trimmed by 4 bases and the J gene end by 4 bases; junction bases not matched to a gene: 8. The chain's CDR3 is CASSSKGARSDTQYF. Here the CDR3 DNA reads TGTGCCAGCAGTTCTAAGGGGGCTCGGTCAGATACGCAGTATTTT.

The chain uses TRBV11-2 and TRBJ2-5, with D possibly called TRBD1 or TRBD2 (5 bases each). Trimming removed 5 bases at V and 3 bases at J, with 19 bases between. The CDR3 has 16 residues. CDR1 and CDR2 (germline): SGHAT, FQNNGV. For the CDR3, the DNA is TGTGCCAGCAGCCCCGGTTGGGGGTTTTCCAAAGAGACCCAGTACTTC. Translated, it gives CASSPGWGFSKETQYF.

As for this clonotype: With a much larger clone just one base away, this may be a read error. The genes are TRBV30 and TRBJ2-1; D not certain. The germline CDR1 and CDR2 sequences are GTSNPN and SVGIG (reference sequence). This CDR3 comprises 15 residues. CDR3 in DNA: TGTGCCTGGACCGAAACGGAGACTCCCTACAATGAGCAGCTCTTC. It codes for CAWTETETPYNEQLF.

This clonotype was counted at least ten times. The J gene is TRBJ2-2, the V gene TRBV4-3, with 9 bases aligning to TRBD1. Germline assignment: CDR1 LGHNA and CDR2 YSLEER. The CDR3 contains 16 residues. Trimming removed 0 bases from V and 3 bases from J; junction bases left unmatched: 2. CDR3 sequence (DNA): TGCGCCAGCAGCCAAGATAGGACAGGGGACACCGGGGAGCTGTTTTTT. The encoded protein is CASSQDRTGDTGELFF.

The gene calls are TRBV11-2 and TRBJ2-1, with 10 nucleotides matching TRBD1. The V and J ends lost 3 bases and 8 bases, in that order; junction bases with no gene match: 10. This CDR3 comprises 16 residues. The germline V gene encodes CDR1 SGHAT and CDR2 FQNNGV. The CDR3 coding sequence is TGTGCCAGCAGCTTCTATTTTGGACAGGGGGGATATGAGCAGTTCTTC. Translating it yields CASSFYFGQGGYEQFF.

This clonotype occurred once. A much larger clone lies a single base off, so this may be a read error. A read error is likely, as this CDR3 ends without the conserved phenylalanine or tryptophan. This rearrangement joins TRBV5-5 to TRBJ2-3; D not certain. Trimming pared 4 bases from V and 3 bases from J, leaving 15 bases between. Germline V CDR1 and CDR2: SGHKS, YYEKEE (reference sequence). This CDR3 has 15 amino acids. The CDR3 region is CASSPTGLGTDTQYS. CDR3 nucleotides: TGTGCCAGCAGCCCCACTGGTCTGGGAACAGATACGCAGTATTCT.

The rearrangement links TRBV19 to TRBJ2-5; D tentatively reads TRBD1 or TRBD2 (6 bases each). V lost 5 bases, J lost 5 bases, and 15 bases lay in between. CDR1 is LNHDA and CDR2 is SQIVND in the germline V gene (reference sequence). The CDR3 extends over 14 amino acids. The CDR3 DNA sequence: TGTGCCAGTAGTTCGCGGGACATCCATGAGACCCAGTACTTC. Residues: CASSSRDIHETQYF. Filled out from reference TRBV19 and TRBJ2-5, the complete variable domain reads DGGITQSPKYLFRKEGQNVTLSCEQNLNHDAMYWYRQDPGQGLRLIYYSQIVNDFQKGDIAEGYSVSREKKESFPLTVTSAQKNPTAFYLCASSSRDIHETQYFGPGTRLLVL.

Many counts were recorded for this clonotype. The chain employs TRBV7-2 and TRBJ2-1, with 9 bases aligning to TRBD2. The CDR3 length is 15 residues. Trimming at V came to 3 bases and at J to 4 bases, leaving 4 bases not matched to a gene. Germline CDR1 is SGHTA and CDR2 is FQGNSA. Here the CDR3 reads CASSFSSGSYNEQFF. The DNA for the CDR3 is TGTGCCAGCAGCTTTAGTAGCGGGAGTTACAATGAGCAGTTCTTC.

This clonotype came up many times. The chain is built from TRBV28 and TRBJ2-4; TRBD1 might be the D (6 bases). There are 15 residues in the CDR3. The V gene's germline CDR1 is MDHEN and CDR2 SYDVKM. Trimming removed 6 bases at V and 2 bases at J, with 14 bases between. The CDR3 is CASRTTGSPKNIQYF. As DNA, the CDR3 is TGTGCCAGCAGGACTACAGGGTCCCCCAAAAACATTCAGTACTTC. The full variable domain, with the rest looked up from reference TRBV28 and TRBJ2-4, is DVKVTQSSRYLVKRTGEKVFLECVQDMDHENMFWYRQDPGLGLRLIYFSYDVKMKEKGDIPEGYSVSREKKERFSLILESASTNQTSMYLCASRTTGSPKNIQYFGAGTRLSVL.

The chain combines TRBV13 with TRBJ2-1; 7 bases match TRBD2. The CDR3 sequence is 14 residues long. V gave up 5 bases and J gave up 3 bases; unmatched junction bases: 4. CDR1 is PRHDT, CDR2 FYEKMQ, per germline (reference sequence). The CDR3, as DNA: TGTGCCAGCAGCCCGGGACTACACTACAATGAGCAGTTCTTC. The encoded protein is CASSPGLHYNEQFF.

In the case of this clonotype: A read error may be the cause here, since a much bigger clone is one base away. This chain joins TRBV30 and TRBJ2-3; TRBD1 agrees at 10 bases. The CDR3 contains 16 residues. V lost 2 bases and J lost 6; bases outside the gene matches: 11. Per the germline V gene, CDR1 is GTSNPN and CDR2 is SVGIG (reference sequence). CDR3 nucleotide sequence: TGTGCCTGGAGTCAAGACGACAGGGGGCACGGGGATACGCAGTATTTT. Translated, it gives CAWSQDDRGHGDTQYF.

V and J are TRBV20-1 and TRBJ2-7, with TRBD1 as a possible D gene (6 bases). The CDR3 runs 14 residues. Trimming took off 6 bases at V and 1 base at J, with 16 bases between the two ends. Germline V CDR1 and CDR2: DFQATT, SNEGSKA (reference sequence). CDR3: CSAAQGLLSYEQYF. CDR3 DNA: TGCAGTGCGGCACAGGGTTTACTATCCTACGAGCAGTACTTC.

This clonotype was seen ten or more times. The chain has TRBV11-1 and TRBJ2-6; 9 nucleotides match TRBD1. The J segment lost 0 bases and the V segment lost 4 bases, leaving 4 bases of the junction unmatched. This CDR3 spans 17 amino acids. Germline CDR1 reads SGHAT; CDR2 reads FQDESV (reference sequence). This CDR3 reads CASSSDRGSSGANVLTF. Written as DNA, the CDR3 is TGTGCCAGCAGCTCGGACAGGGGAAGCTCTGGGGCCAACGTCCTGACTTTC. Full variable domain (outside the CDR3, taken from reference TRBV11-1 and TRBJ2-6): EAEVAQSPRYKITEKSQAVAFWCDPISGHATLYWYRQILGQGPELLVQFQDESVVDDSQLPKDRFSAERLKGVDSTLKIQPAELGDSAMYLCASSSDRGSSGANVLTFGAGSRLTVL.

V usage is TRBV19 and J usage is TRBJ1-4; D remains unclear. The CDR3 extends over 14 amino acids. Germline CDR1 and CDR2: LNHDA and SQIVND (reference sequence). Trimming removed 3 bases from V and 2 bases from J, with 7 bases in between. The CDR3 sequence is CASSIGGTNEKLFF. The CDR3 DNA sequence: TGTGCCAGTAGTATTGGCGGGACTAATGAAAAACTGTTTTTT.

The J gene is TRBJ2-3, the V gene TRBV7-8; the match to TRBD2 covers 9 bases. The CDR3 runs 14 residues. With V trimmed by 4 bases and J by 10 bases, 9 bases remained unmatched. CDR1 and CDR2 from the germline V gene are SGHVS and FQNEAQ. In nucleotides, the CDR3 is TGTGCCAGCAGCTCAGCGGGAGGCCCAGCTCCGCAGTATTTT. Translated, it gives CASSSAGGPAPQYF. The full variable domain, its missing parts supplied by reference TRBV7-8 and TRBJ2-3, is GAGVSQSPRYKVAKRGQDVALRCDPISGHVSLFWYQQALGQGPEFLTYFQNEAQLDKSGLPSDRFFAERPEGSVSTLKIQRTQQEDSAVYLCASSSAGGPAPQYFGPGTRLTVL.

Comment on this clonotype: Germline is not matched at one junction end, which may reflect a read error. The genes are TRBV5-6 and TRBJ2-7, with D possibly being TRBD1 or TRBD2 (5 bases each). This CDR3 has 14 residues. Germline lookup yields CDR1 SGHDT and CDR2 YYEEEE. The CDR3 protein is CASSSGTASYERYF. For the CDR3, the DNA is TGTGCCAGCAGCTCCGGGACGGCCAGCTACGAGCGGTACTTC.

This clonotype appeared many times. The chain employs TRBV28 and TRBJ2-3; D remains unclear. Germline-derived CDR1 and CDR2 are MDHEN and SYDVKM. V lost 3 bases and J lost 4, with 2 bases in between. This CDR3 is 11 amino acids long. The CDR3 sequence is CASSFADTQYF. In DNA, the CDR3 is TGTGCCAGCAGTTTTGCAGATACGCAGTATTTT.

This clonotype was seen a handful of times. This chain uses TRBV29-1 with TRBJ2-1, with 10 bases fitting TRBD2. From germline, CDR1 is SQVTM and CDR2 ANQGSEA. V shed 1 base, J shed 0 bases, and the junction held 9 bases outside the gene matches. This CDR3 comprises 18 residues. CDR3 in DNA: TGCAGCGTTGAAGGGACTAGCGGCCGAACTCGCTCCTACAATGAGCAGTTCTTC. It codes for CSVEGTSGRTRSYNEQFF.

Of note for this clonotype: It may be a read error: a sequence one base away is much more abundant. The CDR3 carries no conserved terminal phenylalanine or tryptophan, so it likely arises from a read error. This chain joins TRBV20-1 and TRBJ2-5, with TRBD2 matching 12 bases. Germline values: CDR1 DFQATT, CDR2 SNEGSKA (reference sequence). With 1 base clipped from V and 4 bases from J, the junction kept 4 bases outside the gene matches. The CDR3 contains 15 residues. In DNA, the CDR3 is TGCAGTGCTAGAGTTCGGACTAGCGGGGTAGAGACCCAGTACTCC. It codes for CSARVRTSGVETQYS.

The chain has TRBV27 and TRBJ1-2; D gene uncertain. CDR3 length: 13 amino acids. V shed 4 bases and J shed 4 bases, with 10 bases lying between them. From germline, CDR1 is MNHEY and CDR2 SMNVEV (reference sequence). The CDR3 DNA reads TGTGCCAGCAGTTCGTCAGAGATCTATGGCTACACCTTC. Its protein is CASSSSEIYGYTF.

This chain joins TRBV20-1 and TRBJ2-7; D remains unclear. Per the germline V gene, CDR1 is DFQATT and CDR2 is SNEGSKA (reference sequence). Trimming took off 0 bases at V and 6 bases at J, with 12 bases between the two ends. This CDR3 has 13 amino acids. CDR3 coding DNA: TGCAGTGCTAGAGATGGGGTGGTTTCCGAGCAGTACTTC. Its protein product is CSARDGVVSEQYF.

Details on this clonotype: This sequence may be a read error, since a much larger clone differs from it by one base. The DNA of the CDR3 is TGTGCCAGCAAACCGGGACAGGGATCGATCAACACTGAAGCTTTCTTT. It yields the protein CASKPGQGSINTEAFF. This chain uses TRBV12-3 or TRBV12-4 with TRBJ1-1; 9 bases agree with TRBD1. The CDR3 has 16 amino acids. Trimming removed 7 bases from V and 2 bases from J; junction bases left unmatched: 11.

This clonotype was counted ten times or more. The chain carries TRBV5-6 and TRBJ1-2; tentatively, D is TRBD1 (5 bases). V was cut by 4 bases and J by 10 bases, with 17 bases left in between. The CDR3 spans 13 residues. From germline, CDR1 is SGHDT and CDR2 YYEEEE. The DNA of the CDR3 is TGTGCCAGCAGCCAGGCCAGGGTAGATACCTACACCTTC. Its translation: CASSQARVDTYTF.

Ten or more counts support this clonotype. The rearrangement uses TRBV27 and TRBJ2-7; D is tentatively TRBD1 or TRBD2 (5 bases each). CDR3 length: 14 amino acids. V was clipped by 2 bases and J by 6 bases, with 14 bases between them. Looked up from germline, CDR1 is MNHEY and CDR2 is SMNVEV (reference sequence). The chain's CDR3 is CASSLGQRGFEQYF. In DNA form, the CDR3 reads TGTGCCAGCAGTTTAGGTCAGAGGGGCTTCGAGCAGTACTTC.

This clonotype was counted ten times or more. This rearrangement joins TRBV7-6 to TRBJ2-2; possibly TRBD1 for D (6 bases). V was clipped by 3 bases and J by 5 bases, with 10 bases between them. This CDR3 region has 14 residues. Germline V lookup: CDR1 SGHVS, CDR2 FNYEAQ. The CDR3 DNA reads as TGTGCCAGCAGCTTGGGGGCATATACCGGGGAGCTGTTTTTT. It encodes CASSLGAYTGELFF. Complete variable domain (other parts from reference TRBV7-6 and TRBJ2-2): GAGVSQSPRYKVTKRGQDVALRCDPISGHVSLYWYRQALGQGPEFLTYFNYEAQQDKSGLPNDRFSAERPEGSISTLTIQRTEQRDSAMYRCASSLGAYTGELFFGEGSRLTVL.

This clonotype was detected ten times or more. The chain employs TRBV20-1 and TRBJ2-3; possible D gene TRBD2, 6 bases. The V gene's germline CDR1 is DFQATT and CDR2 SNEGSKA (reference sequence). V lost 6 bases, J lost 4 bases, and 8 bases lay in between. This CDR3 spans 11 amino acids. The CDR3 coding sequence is TGCAGTGCGGGCGGGGCAGATACGCAGTATTTT. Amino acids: CSAGGADTQYF.

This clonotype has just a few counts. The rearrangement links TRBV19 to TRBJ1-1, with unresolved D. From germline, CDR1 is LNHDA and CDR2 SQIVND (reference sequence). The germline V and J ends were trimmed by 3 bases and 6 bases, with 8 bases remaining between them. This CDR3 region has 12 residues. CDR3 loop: CASSISRSEAFF. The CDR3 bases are TGTGCCAGTAGTATTTCCAGATCTGAAGCTTTCTTT.

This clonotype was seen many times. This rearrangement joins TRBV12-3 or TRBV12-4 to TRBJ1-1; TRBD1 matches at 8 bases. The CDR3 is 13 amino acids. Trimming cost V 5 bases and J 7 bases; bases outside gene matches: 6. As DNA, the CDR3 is TGTGCCAGCAGTGACGACACAGGGGGTGAAGCTTTCTTT. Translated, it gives CASSDDTGGEAFF.

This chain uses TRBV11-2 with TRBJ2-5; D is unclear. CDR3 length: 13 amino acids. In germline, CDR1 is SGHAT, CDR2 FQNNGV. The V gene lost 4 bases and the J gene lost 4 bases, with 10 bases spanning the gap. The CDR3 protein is CASSWGSGETQYF. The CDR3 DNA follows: TGTGCCAGCAGCTGGGGTAGTGGAGAGACCCAGTACTTC.